The TCR beta chain described here comes from a study of cytomegalovirus exposure and HLA in healthy donors. PCR involved 60 Vbeta and 13 Jbeta primers. Using immunoSEQ multiplex PCR, the repertoire was profiled, and TCRdb retains in-frame clones only, with some absent. The repertoire has tens of thousands of clones, 50% to 70% of them found once; the top ten carry 12%. Trimming removed 3 bases at V and 8 bases at J, with 10 bases between. The CDR3 totals 12 residues. Germline CDR1 is SEHNR and CDR2 is FQNEAQ (reference sequence). The clonotype comes from a human donor in good health. The sample comprised PBMCs. This chain joins TRBV7-9 and TRBJ1-2, with D unresolved. The CDR3 DNA reads TGTGCCAGCAGCTTCCCACAGTGGGGCTACACCTTC. Encoded protein: CASSFPQWGYTF.